The 30 T cell receptor beta chains in this list originate from one sample, sequenced in a study of a mutant IDH1 vaccine in newly diagnosed glioma. The time point: week 35, safety follow-up. Every vaccination contained 300 ug of the mutant IDH1 20-mer peptide and was paired with topical imiquimod. Profiling relied on immunoSEQ multiplex PCR, and the TCRdb table lists in-frame clones only, not all of them. The sample includes some 50,000 clones, 85% to 95% of them seen just once. No antigen is known for these receptors. Sequenced material: PBMCs, taken from a glioma patient whose treatment included an IDH1 peptide vaccine. Receptors originate from a man aged 45-65 years with glioma.

CDR3: CASSARTASSDTQYF. The CDR3 DNA follows: TGTGCCAGCAGTGCACGGACCGCCTCTTCAGATACGCAGTATTTT. The rearrangement joins TRBV6-1 to TRBJ2-3; D gene uncertain. The CDR3 loop spans 15 amino acids. V was clipped by 4 bases and J by 4 bases, with 15 bases between them. From germline, CDR1 is MNHNS and CDR2 SASEGT.

This clone occurred once. The rearrangement links TRBV10-2 to TRBJ2-7; D might be TRBD2 (5 bases). This CDR3 has 14 amino acids. V gave up 6 bases and J gave up 0 bases, with 12 bases separating them. The germline CDR1 and CDR2 sequences are WSHSY and SAAADI. The DNA for the CDR3 is TGCGCCAGCAGCGAACTAGTGTTCTCCTACGAGCAGTACTTC. Translated: CASSELVFSYEQYF.

The DNA for the CDR3 is TGTGCCAGCAGCTTATCGGGGGGGAAAGAGACCCAGTACTTC. This sequence encodes CASSLSGGKETQYF. This sequence joins TRBV7-3 and TRBJ2-5; 8 bases line up with TRBD2. The CDR3 totals 14 residues. Germline lookup yields CDR1 SGHTA and CDR2 FQGTGA. The J segment lost 3 bases and the V segment lost 2 bases, leaving 2 bases of the junction unmatched.

This clone was observed a handful of times. The chain's CDR3 is CASSQRGAGTDTQYF. For the CDR3, the DNA is TGCGCCAGCAGCCAAAGGGGGGCAGGCACAGATACGCAGTATTTT. The genes are TRBV4-3 and TRBJ2-3; tentatively, D is TRBD1 or TRBD2 (6 bases each). The germline gives CDR1 LGHNA, CDR2 YSLEER. The CDR3 has 15 amino acids. Trimming cost V 2 bases and J 1 base, with 10 bases left between them.

This clone was detected only once. The chain couples TRBV27 to TRBJ2-7; TRBD2 is a possible D gene (6 bases). The V end was cut by 0 bases, the J end by 4 bases, with 25 bases between. The CDR3 has 19 amino acids. Germline CDR1 and CDR2: MNHEY and SMNVEV (reference sequence). The CDR3 is CASSLSWTEGQGRIYEQYF. CDR3 DNA: TGTGCCAGCAGTTTATCTTGGACGGAGGGGCAGGGTCGGATTTACGAGCAGTACTTC.

The CDR3, as DNA: TGTGCCAGCAGCCAACAGCGGGGGGGCCCAGAGACCCAGTACTTC. Amino acids: CASSQQRGGPETQYF. The chain has TRBV4-2 and TRBJ2-5; 10 bases line up with TRBD2. Germline trimming cut 2 bases from V and 4 bases from J; bases unmatched to any gene: 4. This CDR3 comprises 15 residues. Germline V gene sequence: CDR1 LGHNA, CDR2 YNFKEQ.

This chain joins TRBV7-9 and TRBJ2-5; weak D call: TRBD1 (5 bases). V dropped 2 bases and J dropped 4 bases, with 5 bases sitting between them. This CDR3 spans 12 amino acids. Germline-derived CDR1 and CDR2 are SEHNR and FQNEAQ (reference sequence). As DNA, the CDR3 is TGTGCCAGCAGCTTAAGGGGAGAGACCCAGTACTTC. Translating gives CASSLRGETQYF. Full variable domain (missing parts from reference TRBV7-9 and TRBJ2-5): DTGVSQNPRHKITKRGQNVTFRCDPISEHNRLYWYRQTLGQGPEFLTYFQNEAQLEKSRLLSDRFSAERPKGSFSTLEIQRTEQGDSAMYLCASSLRGETQYFGPGTRLLVL.

J is TRBJ2-7 and V is TRBV2; the D gene could be TRBD1 or TRBD2 (5 bases each). CDR1 is SNHLY and CDR2 is FYNNEI in the germline V gene. V lost 4 bases, J lost 4 bases, and 8 bases lay in between. This CDR3 region has 12 residues. The CDR3 spells CASSVREYEQYF. The DNA of the CDR3 is TGTGCCAGCAGTGTCAGGGAGTACGAGCAGTACTTC.

This rearrangement joins TRBV28 to TRBJ2-3, with 11 bases matching TRBD1. This CDR3 contains 16 residues. Germline CDR1 is MDHEN and CDR2 is SYDVKM. The V segment lost 2 bases and the J segment 4 bases; nucleotides outside the gene matches: 5. CDR3 in amino acids: CASSLQDRGRSDTQYF. The CDR3 bases are TGTGCCAGCAGTTTACAGGACAGGGGGCGCTCAGATACGCAGTATTTT.

J is TRBJ1-2 and V is TRBV4-3; 7 bases match TRBD1. Germline V gives CDR1 LGHNA, CDR2 YSLEER. Losses at the gene ends were 1 base for V and 2 bases for J; bases not matched to a gene: 10. The CDR3 runs to 17 residues. The DNA for the CDR3 is TGCGCCAGCAGCCAAGCCCCGGACAGGCAAATCAACTATGGCTACACCTTC. It yields the protein CASSQAPDRQINYGYTF.

The genes are TRBV29-1 and TRBJ1-1, with 7 bases aligning to TRBD1. Germline lookup yields CDR1 SQVTM and CDR2 ANQGSEA. V gave up 7 bases and J gave up 2 bases; unmatched junction bases: 7. The CDR3 runs to 13 residues. CDR3 amino acids: CSGQGQSNTEAFF. Written as DNA, the CDR3 is TGCAGCGGACAGGGACAGAGTAACACTGAAGCTTTCTTT.

The chain is built from TRBV2 and TRBJ2-1; the D is unclear. The germline V gene has CDR1 SNHLY and CDR2 FYNNEI. Trimming cost V 3 bases and J 1 base, with 7 bases left between them. This CDR3 has 14 residues. The CDR3 region has the DNA TGTGCCAGCAGTGAGGGCGGATCCTACAATGAGCAGTTCTTC. Its protein is CASSEGGSYNEQFF. Drawing the rest from reference TRBV2 and TRBJ2-1, the complete variable domain is EPEVTQTPSHQVTQMGQEVILRCVPISNHLYFYWYRQILGQKVEFLVSFYNNEISEKSEIFDDQFSVERPDGSNFTLKIRSTKLEDSAMYFCASSEGGSYNEQFFGPGTRLTVL.

The chain is built from TRBV9 and TRBJ2-1, with 8 nucleotides matching TRBD1. CDR3 length: 14 residues. The trim removed 2 bases at V and 6 bases at J, leaving 4 bases unmatched. Germline CDR1 SGDLS, CDR2 YYNGEE. The CDR3: CASSVRQGINEQFF. The CDR3 DNA follows: TGTGCCAGCAGCGTGAGACAGGGGATCAATGAGCAGTTCTTC.

This rearrangement joins TRBV28 to TRBJ1-2; D is ambiguous. V was pared by 6 bases and J by 7 bases, with 9 bases between. The CDR3 sequence is 11 residues long. CDR1 and CDR2 (germline): MDHEN, SYDVKM. As DNA, the CDR3 is TGTGCCAGCAGGGCTTTTCCTGGCTACACCTTC. Residues: CASRAFPGYTF.

The rearrangement uses TRBV5-1 and TRBJ2-7, with 8 positions matching TRBD1. The ends lost 3 bases at V and 6 bases at J; junction bases unmatched: 14. CDR3 size: 16 residues. Germline V CDR1 and CDR2: SGHRS, YFSETQ. The CDR3 protein is CASSSVGRGLLVEQYF. The CDR3 DNA is TGCGCCAGCAGCTCAGTCGGCAGGGGGCTTCTGGTCGAGCAGTACTTC.

V gene TRBV5-1 combines with J gene TRBJ2-5, with D possibly called TRBD1 or TRBD2 (5 bases each). The CDR3 is 15 amino acids. Per the germline V gene, CDR1 is SGHRS and CDR2 is YFSETQ. The V gene lost 6 bases and the J gene lost 2 bases, with 17 bases spanning the gap. As DNA, the CDR3 is TGCGCCAGCAACAAGGACGGGACGACACAAGAGACCCAGTACTTC. The encoded protein is CASNKDGTTQETQYF.

The genes are TRBV30 and TRBJ1-1, with D maybe TRBD1 (5 bases). Germline values: CDR1 GTSNPN, CDR2 SVGIG (reference sequence). CDR3 length: 13 amino acids. The ends were cut back, 4 bases at V and 0 bases at J, with 9 bases in the middle. In DNA form, the CDR3 reads TGTGCCTGGACAGGGCTATTGAACACTGAAGCTTTCTTT. It codes for CAWTGLLNTEAFF.

The V and J genes are TRBV6-1 and TRBJ2-7, with 8 nucleotides matching TRBD1. The germline V gene encodes CDR1 MNHNS and CDR2 SASEGT. This CDR3 contains 18 residues. V was clipped by 1 base and J by 3 bases; unmatched bases: 14. The CDR3 is CASSEGLKGTGDLYEQYF. DNA for the CDR3: TGTGCCAGCAGTGAAGGGCTTAAGGGGACAGGAGACCTCTACGAGCAGTACTTC.

The CDR3 DNA reads TGTGCCAGCAGCGTAGCTGCCGGGTTCTACAATGAGCAGTTCTTC. Protein: CASSVAAGFYNEQFF. The chain combines TRBV9 with TRBJ2-1; D is ambiguous. This CDR3 has 15 residues. Trimming stripped 0 bases from V and 3 bases from J, with 10 bases between. The germline CDR1 and CDR2 sequences are SGDLS and YYNGEE.

The chain employs TRBV30 and TRBJ2-7; a weak D match, TRBD2 (5 bases). The V end was cut by 3 bases, the J end by 0 bases, with 15 bases between. From germline, CDR1 is GTSNPN and CDR2 SVGIG (reference sequence). This CDR3 spans 15 amino acids. CDR3 bases: TGTGCCTGGAGGAACGGGTTTGGGAGCTCCTACGAGCAGTACTTC. Translated: CAWRNGFGSSYEQYF.

This rearrangement joins TRBV5-6 to TRBJ2-7; D remains ambiguous. The CDR3 runs to 15 residues. V dropped 0 bases and J dropped 0 bases, with 10 bases sitting between them. CDR1 and CDR2 from the germline V gene are SGHDT and YYEEEE. The CDR3 bases are TGTGCCAGCAGCTTGGAGGGCATGCCCTCCTACGAGCAGTACTTC. It specifies CASSLEGMPSYEQYF.

This rearrangement joins TRBV9 to TRBJ2-2; 7 bases are a match to TRBD2. Losses at the gene ends were 1 base for V and 3 bases for J; bases not matched to a gene: 9. Per the germline V gene, CDR1 is SGDLS and CDR2 is YYNGEE. The CDR3 length is 17 residues. CDR3 loop: CASSVPLGEGDTGELFF. Here the CDR3 DNA reads TGTGCCAGCAGCGTACCCCTGGGGGAGGGTGACACCGGGGAGCTGTTTTTT.

V and J are TRBV11-2 and TRBJ2-7, with 7 positions matching TRBD2. CDR3 length: 17 residues. After removal of 0 bases from V and 4 bases from J, the junction contained 12 bases not matched to a gene. Germline V gene lookup returns CDR1 SGHAT and CDR2 FQNNGV. The CDR3 DNA is TGTGCCAGCAGCTTAGACATGGGGGGGTCTACCTTTTACGAGCAGTACTTC. It encodes CASSLDMGGSTFYEQYF.

The chain joins TRBV19 to TRBJ1-2; D gene ambiguous. The CDR3 is 15 residues long. V shed 10 bases and J shed 0 bases, with 18 bases lying between them. Per germline, CDR1 LNHDA and CDR2 SQIVND (reference sequence). This CDR3 reads CATRKGSETNYGYTF. In DNA form, the CDR3 reads TGTGCCACTCGGAAGGGATCCGAGACTAACTATGGCTACACCTTC.

V is TRBV18 and J is TRBJ1-4; D is unclear. The CDR3 is 11 residues long. CDR1 is KGHSH and CDR2 is LQKENI in the germline V gene. V was cut by 3 bases and J by 7 bases, with 3 bases left in between. CDR3 sequence: CASSPGEKLFF. The DNA of the CDR3 is TGTGCCAGCTCACCGGGTGAAAAACTGTTTTTT.

This clone has a handful of counts. The V gene is TRBV19, the J gene TRBJ2-1; D unresolved. The germline V gene has CDR1 LNHDA and CDR2 SQIVND (reference sequence). The V end was cut by 4 bases, the J end by 7 bases, with 11 bases between. This CDR3 spans 13 amino acids. The CDR3 nucleotides are TGTGCCAGTAGTAGAAGGGAAGGGAATGAGCAGTTCTTC. Protein sequence: CASSRREGNEQFF.

This clone was seen a handful of times. This CDR3 reads CAWSDPFSVFRPEQYF. The DNA of the CDR3 is TGTGCCTGGAGTGACCCCTTTTCAGTATTCCGCCCCGAGCAGTACTTC. The chain couples TRBV30 to TRBJ2-7; D gene ambiguous. The CDR3 runs to 16 residues. The ends were cut back, 1 base at V and 6 bases at J, with 22 bases in the middle. Germline loops: CDR1 GTSNPN, CDR2 SVGIG (reference sequence).

The V and J genes are TRBV12-5 and TRBJ1-1; D not certain. This CDR3 is built from 12 residues. Germline V gene lookup returns CDR1 LGHNT and CDR2 FRNRAP. The V and J ends lost 4 bases and 3 bases respectively, with 6 bases between them. The CDR3 is CASGSRHTEAFF. The DNA of the CDR3 is TGTGCTAGTGGTTCGAGACACACTGAAGCTTTCTTT.

This clone was recorded once. The genes are TRBV27 and TRBJ1-2, with a possible D match to TRBD1 (5 bases). The CDR3 extends over 13 amino acids. CDR1 is MNHEY, CDR2 SMNVEV, per germline (reference sequence). V lost 2 bases, J lost 5 bases, and 9 bases lay in between. DNA of the CDR3: TGTGCCAGCAGTTTAACGGGGGGTTATGGCTACACCTTC. Amino acids: CASSLTGGYGYTF.

The chain uses TRBV30 and TRBJ2-3, with TRBD2 matching over 7 bases. The V gene end was trimmed by 2 bases and the J gene end by 0 bases; junction bases not matched to a gene: 5. This CDR3 is 15 amino acids long. CDR1 is GTSNPN and CDR2 is SVGIG in the germline V gene (reference sequence). CDR3 in DNA: TGTGCCTGGAGTCGGGGGGACGGGAGCACAGATACGCAGTATTTT. It specifies CAWSRGDGSTDTQYF. The whole variable domain, filled in from reference TRBV30 and TRBJ2-3, reads SQTIHQWPATLVQPVGSPLSLECTVEGTSNPNLYWYRQAAGRGLQLLFYSVGIGQISSEVPQNLSASRPQDRQFILSSKKLLLSDSGFYLCAWSRGDGSTDTQYFGPGTRLTVL.